This T cell receptor beta chain was sequenced for a study of molecular identifiers for immune sequencing clone quantification. From germline, CDR1 is MDHEN and CDR2 SYDVKM. Germline trimming cut 6 bases from V and 3 bases from J; bases unmatched to any gene: 5. The CDR3 totals 14 residues. When naive CD8 T cells were sorted, they were gated as CD8+CD4-CCR7+CD45RA+. The authors built bulk TCR libraries by previously described methods with listed TCR primers. TCRdb processed the PCR reads anew with MiXCR; each CDR3 protein has one entry. The sample contains 300,000 to 350,000 distinct CDR3 sequences, 20% to 25% of which appear only once. This clonotype showed up many times. Its antigen is undetermined. Study-wide findings and caveats: Effector cells kept over 98% of their molecules in clones above 20 RNA copies, while naive cells kept under 1% there.

Specimen: naive CD8+ T cells from blood, with Jurkat cell RNA spiked in. Subset in this sample: FACS-sorted CD8+CD4-CCR7+CD45RA+ naive T cells. This chain links TRBV28 with TRBJ2-3, with 8 bases identical to TRBD1. This TCR was recovered from a human donor in good health. Some libraries in this study had Jurkat cell RNA spiked in. The CDR3 here is CASSHRGLTDTQYF. CDR3 sequence (DNA): TGTGCCAGCAGCCACAGGGGGTTAACAGATACGCAGTATTTT.